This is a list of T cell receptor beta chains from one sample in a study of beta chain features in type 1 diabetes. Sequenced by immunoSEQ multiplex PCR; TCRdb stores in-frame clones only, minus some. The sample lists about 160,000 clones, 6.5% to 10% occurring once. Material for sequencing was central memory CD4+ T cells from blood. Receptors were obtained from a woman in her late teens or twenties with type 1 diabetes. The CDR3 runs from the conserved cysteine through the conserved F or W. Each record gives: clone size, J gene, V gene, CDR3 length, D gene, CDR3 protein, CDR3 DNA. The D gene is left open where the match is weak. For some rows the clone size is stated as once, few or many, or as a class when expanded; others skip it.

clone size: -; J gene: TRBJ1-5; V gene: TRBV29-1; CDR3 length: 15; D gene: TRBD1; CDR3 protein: CSVQPGQDSNQPQHF; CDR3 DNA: TGCAGCGTTCAGCCAGGACAGGATAGCAATCAGCCCCAGCATTTT
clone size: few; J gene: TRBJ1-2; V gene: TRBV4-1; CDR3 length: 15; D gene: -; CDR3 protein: CASSLSTGANYGYTF; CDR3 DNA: TGCGCCAGCAGCCTTTCGACCGGAGCTAACTATGGCTACACCTTC
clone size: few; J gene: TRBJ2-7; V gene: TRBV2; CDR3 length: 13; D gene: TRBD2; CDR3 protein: CASGTSGGNEQYF; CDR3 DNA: TGTGCCAGCGGGACTAGCGGGGGCAACGAGCAGTACTTC
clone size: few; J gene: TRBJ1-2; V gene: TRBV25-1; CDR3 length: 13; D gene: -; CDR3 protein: CASIRGEGYGYTF; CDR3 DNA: TGTGCCAGCATCAGGGGCGAGGGGTATGGCTACACCTTC
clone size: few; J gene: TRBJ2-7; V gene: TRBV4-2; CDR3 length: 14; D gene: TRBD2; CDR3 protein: CASSQDRRETSLYF; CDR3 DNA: TGTGCCAGCAGCCAAGACCGCAGGGAGACTAGCCTGTACTTC
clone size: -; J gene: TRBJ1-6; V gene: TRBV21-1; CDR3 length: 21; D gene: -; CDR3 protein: CASSKRAPDRGYSSYNSPLHF; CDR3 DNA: TGTGCCAGCAGCAAAAGGGCGCCGGACAGGGGGTATAGCTCCTATAATTCACCCCTCCACTTT
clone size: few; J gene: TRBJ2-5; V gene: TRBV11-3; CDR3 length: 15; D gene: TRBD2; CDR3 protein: CASTRREGQQETQYF; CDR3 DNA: TGTGCTAGCACGCGGCGGGAGGGCCAACAAGAGACCCAGTACTTC
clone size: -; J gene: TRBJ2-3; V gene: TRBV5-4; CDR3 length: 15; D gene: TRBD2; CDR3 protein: CASSLTTGGADTQYF; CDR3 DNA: TGTGCCAGCAGCTTGACGACGGGAGGGGCAGATACGCAGTATTTT
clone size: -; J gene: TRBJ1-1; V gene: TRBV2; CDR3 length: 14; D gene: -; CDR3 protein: CASIRRRANTEAFF; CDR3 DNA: TGTGCCAGCATCCGACGCAGGGCCAACACTGAAGCTTTCTTT
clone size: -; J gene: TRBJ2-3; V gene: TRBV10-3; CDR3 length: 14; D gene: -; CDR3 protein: CAASGPAATDTQYF; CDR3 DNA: TGTGCCGCCAGCGGGCCTGCTGCCACAGATACGCAGTATTTT
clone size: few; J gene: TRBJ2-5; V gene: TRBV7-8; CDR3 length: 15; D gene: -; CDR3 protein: CASSPRAGVKETQYF; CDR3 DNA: TGTGCCAGCAGCCCAAGGGCAGGGGTAAAAGAGACCCAGTACTTC
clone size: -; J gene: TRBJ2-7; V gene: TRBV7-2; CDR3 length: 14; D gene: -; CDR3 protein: CASSLVQGIDEQYF; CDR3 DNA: TGTGCCAGCAGCTTAGTTCAGGGGATCGACGAGCAGTACTTC
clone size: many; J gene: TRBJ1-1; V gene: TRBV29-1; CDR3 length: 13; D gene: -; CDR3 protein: CSVDQGSRTEAFF; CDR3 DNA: TGCAGCGTTGATCAGGGGAGTCGGACTGAAGCTTTCTTT
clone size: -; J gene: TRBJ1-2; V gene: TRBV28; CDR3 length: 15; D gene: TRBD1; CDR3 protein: CASSPLAGTDYGYTF; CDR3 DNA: TGTGCCAGCAGTCCCCTGGCCGGGACAGACTATGGCTACACCTTC
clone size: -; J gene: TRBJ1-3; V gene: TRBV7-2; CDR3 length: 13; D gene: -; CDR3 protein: CASSYNSRNTIYF; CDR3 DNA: TGTGCCAGCAGCTACAACAGCCGGAACACCATATATTTT
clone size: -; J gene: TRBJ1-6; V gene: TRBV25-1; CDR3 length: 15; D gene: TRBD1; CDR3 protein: CASSSTGGYNSPLHF; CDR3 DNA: TGTGCCAGCAGTTCTACAGGGGGCTATAATTCACCCCTCCACTTT
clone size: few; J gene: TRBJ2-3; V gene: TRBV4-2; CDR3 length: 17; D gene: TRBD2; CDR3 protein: CASSQGISGFATDTQYF; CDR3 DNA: TGTGCCAGCAGCCAAGGTATTAGCGGGTTCGCCACAGATACGCAGTATTTT
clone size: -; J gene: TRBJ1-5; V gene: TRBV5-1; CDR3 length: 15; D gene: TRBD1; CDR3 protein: CASSLGDRVGQPQHF; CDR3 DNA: TGCGCCAGCAGCTTGGGAGACAGGGTTGGACAGCCCCAGCATTTT
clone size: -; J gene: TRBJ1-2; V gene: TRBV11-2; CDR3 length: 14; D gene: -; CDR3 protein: CASSAQGFGYGYTF; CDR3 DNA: TGTGCCAGCAGCGCCCAGGGGTTTGGCTATGGCTACACCTTC
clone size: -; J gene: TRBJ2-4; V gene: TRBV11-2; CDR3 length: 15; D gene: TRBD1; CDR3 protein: CASSAPGTGGNIQYF; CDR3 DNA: TGTGCCAGCAGCGCACCCGGGACAGGGGGAAACATTCAGTACTTC